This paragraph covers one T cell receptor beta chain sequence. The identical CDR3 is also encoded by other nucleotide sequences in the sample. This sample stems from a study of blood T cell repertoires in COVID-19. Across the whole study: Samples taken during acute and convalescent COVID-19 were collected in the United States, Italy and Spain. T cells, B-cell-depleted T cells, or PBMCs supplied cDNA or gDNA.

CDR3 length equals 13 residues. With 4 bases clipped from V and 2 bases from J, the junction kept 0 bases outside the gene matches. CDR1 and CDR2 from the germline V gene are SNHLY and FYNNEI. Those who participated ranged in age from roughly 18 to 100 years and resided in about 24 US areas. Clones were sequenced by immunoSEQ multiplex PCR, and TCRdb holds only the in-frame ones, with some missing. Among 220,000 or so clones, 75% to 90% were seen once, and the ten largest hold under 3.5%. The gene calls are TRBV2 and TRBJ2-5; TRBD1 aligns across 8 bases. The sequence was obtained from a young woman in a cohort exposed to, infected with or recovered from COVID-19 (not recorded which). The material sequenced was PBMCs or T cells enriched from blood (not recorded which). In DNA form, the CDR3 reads TGTGCCAGCAGTGGACAGGGGCAAGAGACCCAGTACTTC. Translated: CASSGQGQETQYF. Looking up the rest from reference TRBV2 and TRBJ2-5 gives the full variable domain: EPEVTQTPSHQVTQMGQEVILRCVPISNHLYFYWYRQILGQKVEFLVSFYNNEISEKSEIFDDQFSVERPDGSNFTLKIRSTKLEDSAMYFCASSGQGQETQYFGPGTRLLVL.